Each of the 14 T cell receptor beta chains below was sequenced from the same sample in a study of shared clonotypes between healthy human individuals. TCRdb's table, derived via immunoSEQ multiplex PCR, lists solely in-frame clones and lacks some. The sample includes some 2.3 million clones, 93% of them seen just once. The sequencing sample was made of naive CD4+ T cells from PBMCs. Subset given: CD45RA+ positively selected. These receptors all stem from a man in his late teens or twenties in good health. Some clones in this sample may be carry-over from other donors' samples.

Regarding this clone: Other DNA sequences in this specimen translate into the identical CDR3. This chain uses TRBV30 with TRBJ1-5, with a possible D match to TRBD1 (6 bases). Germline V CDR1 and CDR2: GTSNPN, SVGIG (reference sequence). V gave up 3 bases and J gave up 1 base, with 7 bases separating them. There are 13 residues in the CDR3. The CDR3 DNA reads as TGTGCCTGGAGAGGACAGAGCAATCAGCCCCAGCATTTT. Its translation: CAWRGQSNQPQHF.

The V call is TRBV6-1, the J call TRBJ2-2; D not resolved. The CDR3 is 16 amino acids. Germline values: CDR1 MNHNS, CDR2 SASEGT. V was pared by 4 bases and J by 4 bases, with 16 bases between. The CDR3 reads CASSGEFTTGTGELFF. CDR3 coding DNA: TGTGCCAGCAGTGGGGAATTTACTACGGGCACCGGGGAGCTGTTTTTT.

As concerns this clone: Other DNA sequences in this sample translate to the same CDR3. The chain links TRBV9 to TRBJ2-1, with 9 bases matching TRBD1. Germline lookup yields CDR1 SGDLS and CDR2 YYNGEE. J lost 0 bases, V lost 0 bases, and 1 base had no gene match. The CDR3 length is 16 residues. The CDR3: CASSVGGQGSYNEQFF. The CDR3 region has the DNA TGTGCCAGCAGCGTAGGGGGACAGGGCTCCTACAATGAGCAGTTCTTC.

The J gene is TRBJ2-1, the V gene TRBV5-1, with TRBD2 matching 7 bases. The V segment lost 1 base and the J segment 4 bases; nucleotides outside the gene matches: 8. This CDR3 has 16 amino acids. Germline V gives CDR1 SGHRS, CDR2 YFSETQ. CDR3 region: CASSLILASGYNEQFF. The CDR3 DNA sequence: TGCGCCAGCAGCTTGATTCTTGCTAGCGGTTACAATGAGCAGTTCTTC.

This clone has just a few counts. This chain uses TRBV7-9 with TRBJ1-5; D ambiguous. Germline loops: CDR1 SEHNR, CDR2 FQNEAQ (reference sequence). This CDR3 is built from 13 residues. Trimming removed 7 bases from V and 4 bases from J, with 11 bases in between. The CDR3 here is CASTESGNQPQHF. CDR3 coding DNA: TGTGCCAGCACCGAATCGGGGAATCAGCCCCAGCATTTT. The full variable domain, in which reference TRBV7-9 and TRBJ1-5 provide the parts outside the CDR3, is DTGVSQNPRHKITKRGQNVTFRCDPISEHNRLYWYRQTLGQGPEFLTYFQNEAQLEKSRLLSDRFSAERPKGSFSTLEIQRTEQGDSAMYLCASTESGNQPQHFGDGTRLSIL.

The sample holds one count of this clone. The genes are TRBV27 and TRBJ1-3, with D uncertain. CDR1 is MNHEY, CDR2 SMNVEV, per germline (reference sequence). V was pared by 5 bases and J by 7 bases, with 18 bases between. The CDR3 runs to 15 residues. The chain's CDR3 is CASSTLEEAGNTIYF. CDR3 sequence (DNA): TGTGCCAGCAGTACCCTGGAGGAGGCGGGGAACACCATATATTTT.

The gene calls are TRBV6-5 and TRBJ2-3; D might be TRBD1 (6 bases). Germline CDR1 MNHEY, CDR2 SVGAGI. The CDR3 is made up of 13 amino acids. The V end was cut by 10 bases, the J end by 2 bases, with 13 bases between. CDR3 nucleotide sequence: TGTGCCATCCGGGACACCAACACAGATACGCAGTATTTT. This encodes CAIRDTNTDTQYF.

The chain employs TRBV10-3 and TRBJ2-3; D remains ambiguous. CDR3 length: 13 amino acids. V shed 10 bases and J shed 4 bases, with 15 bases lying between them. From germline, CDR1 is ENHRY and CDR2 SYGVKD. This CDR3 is CATSPGVADTQYF. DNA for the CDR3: TGTGCCACCTCCCCCGGTGTTGCAGATACGCAGTATTTT.

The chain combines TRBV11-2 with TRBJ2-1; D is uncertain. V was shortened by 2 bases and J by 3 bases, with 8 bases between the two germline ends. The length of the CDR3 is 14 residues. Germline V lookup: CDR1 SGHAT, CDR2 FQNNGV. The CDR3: CASSLRPGYNEQFF. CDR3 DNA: TGTGCCAGCAGCTTAAGGCCAGGCTACAATGAGCAGTTCTTC.

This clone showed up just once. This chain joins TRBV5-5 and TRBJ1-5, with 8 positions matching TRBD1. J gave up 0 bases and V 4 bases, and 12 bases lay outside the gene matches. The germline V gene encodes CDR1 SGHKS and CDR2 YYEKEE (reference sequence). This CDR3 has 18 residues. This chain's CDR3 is CASSAADRGPPSNQPQHF. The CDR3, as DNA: TGTGCCAGCAGCGCTGCCGACAGGGGCCCACCTAGCAATCAGCCCCAGCATTTT.

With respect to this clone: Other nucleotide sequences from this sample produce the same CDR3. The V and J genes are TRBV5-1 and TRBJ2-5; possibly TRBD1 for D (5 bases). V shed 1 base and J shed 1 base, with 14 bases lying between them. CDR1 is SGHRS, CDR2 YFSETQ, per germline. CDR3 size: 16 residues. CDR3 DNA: TGCGCCAGCAGCTTGTCACTGGCTGGGGCCCAAGAGACCCAGTACTTC. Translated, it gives CASSLSLAGAQETQYF.

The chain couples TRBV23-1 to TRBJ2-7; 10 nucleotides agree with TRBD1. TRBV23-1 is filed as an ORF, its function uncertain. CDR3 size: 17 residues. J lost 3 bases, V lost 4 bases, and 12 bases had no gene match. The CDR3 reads CASSPSTTGTGDYEQYF. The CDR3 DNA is TGCGCCAGCAGTCCATCAACCACCGGGACAGGGGACTACGAGCAGTACTTC.

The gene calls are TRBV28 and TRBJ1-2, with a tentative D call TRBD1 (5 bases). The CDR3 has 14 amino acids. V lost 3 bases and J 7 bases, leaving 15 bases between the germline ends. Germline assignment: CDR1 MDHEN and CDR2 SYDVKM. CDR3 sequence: CASSLGGTMSGYTF. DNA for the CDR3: TGTGCCAGCAGTTTGGGGGGAACTATGAGTGGCTACACCTTC.

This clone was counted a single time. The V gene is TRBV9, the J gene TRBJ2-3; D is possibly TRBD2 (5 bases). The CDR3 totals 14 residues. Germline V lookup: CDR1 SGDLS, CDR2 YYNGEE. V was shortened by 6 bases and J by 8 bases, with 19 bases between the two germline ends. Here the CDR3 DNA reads TGTGCCAGCACCGCCCCCTCCCAGGCGGGTACGCAGTATTTT. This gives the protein CASTAPSQAGTQYF.